The source of this T cell receptor beta chain is a study of blood T cells in healthy people across ages. Staff drew roughly 10 milliliters of peripheral blood from each donor. Germline CDR1 LGHDT, CDR2 YNNKEL (reference sequence). Trimming cost V 4 bases and J 8 bases; bases outside gene matches: 13. The length of the CDR3 is 15 residues. Together with a sample-barcoded 5' primer, a J-beta primer mix was included in a second PCR lasting roughly 6 to 12 cycles. Using its own MiXCR run on the 5' RACE reads, TCRdb lists one record per CDR3 protein. The sample contains 1.5 million to 2 million distinct CDR3 sequences, 49% of which appear only once.

Sequences were obtained from blood. The source of this sequence is a woman aged 40 to 50 in good health. This chain uses TRBV3-1 with TRBJ1-2; 7 bases line up with TRBD1. CDR3 residues: CASSPWDSEVLGYTF. The CDR3 region has the DNA TGTGCCAGCAGCCCTTGGGACAGTGAAGTTTTGGGCTACACCTTC.